Listed below are T cell receptor beta chains from one sample, sequenced in a study of T cells in narcolepsy. Libraries were prepared by immunoSEQ multiplex PCR; TCRdb keeps only in-frame clonotypes and omits some of them. The table has roughly 35,000 clones, roughly 80% seen once. The sequencing sample was made of memory (CD45RA-) CD4+ T cells from blood. The origin of the receptors is a human donor in good health. Both conserved end residues are part of each CDR3. Fields, in order: V gene, clone size, J gene, CDR3 protein. For some rows the clone size is stated as once, few or many, or as a class when expanded; others skip it.

>TRBV6-5|-|TRBJ2-5
CASTTYETQYF
>TRBV5-6|few|TRBJ2-2
CASSAGGAGTGELFF
>TRBV6-6|once|TRBJ2-7
CASRARIRTYEQYF
>TRBV7-9|-|TRBJ1-1
CASSRLRDRRMNTEAFF
>TRBV5-4|-|TRBJ1-1
CASSLGGTGGPEAFF
>TRBV10-1|-|TRBJ1-1
CASSRTGGTEAFF
>TRBV7-2|-|TRBJ2-1
CASSSGEVVDEQFF
>TRBV6-6|-|TRBJ1-3
CASSQGSLSGNTIYF
>TRBV27|-|TRBJ1-1
CASRLQGGVTEAFF
>TRBV7-3|-|TRBJ1-2
CASSPDRGYGYTF
>TRBV7-3|-|TRBJ2-1
CASSFDSRSYNEQFF
>TRBV28|-|TRBJ1-3
CASRGPVDPADTIYF
>TRBV2|-|TRBJ2-4
CASSDRGNIQYF
>TRBV28|-|-
CASMRDPGEQYF
>TRBV5-4|-|TRBJ2-1
CASSSPASGGTYNEQFF
>TRBV15|-|TRBJ1-4
CATSRQGQEKLFF
>TRBV7-6|-|TRBJ2-2
CASSLDYAGGELFF
>TRBV4-2|few|TRBJ1-1
CASSQVGYTEAFF
>TRBV4-1|-|TRBJ1-2
CASSRTGTGGPGYGYTF
>TRBV28|-|TRBJ2-7
CASSLNRRNSYEQYF
>TRBV7-9|-|TRBJ1-6
CASSLFMAQQYNSPLHF
>TRBV5-6|-|TRBJ2-5
CASSLEYEKGQETQYF
>TRBV5-1|-|TRBJ2-2
CASFPRGWSTGELFF
>TRBV2|few|TRBJ1-1
CASSEMNTEAFF
>TRBV4-2|-|TRBJ2-3
CASSQEGLATVTDTQYF
>TRBV5-4|-|-
CVSSWVNTGELFF
>TRBV5-6|-|TRBJ2-7
CASSLAEGIQYEQYF
>TRBV5-1|few|TRBJ1-4
CASSSGRQGEKLFF
>TRBV18|-|TRBJ2-3
CASSPPMANGRDTQYF
>TRBV5-1|-|TRBJ1-5
CASSRGENQPQHF
>TRBV28|-|TRBJ1-4
CASSLEGEKLFF
>TRBV14|-|TRBJ2-5
CASSQSGTGYFGTQYF
>TRBV4-3|-|TRBJ2-7
CASSQVLGHSLEQYF
>TRBV19|-|TRBJ1-1
CAISGSLNTEAFF
>TRBV5-1|-|TRBJ2-7
CASSLGTTSNEQYF
>TRBV10-1|-|-
CASGDRDEQYF
>TRBV28|-|TRBJ2-3
CASSGGGQRTDTQYF